This T cell receptor (beta chain) was identified during a study of immune evolution from preneoplasia to lung adenocarcinoma. Study-wide points: Top clone share appeared to fall from AAH through AIS, MIA, adenocarcinoma. Highest clonality occurred in KRAS-mutant, not EGFR-mutant or double wild-type, nodules. Later-stage lesions seemingly showed higher T cell density and diversity than normal lung.

To note about this clone: Its target is not known.

Trimming removed 5 bases from V and 3 bases from J; junction bases left unmatched: 8. Germline V gene sequence: CDR1 SGHRS, CDR2 YFSETQ. This CDR3 region has 15 residues. Sequencing used immunoSEQ multiplex PCR; TCRdb keeps in-frame clones, though not all of them. The sample includes 20,000 to 25,000 clones, roughly 80% of them seen just once. The origin of this receptor is a person between 55 and 69 years old with lung adenocarcinoma. The chain uses TRBV5-1 and TRBJ2-1, with 7 bases that match TRBD2. Sequenced: FFPE invasive lung adenocarcinoma tissue. The CDR3 region is CASSEMGGVYNEQFF. The CDR3 DNA is TGCGCCAGCAGTGAGATGGGGGGGGTCTACAATGAGCAGTTCTTC.